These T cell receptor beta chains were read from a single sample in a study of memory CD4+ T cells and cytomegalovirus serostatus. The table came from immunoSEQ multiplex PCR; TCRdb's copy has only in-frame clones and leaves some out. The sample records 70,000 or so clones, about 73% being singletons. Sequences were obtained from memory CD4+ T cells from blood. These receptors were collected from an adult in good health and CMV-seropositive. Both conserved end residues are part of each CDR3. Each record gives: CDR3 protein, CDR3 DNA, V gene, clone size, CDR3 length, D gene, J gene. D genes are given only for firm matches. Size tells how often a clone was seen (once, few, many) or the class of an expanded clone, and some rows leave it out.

CAISDRDRGHYNEQFF	TGTGCCATCAGTGACCGGGACAGGGGGCATTACAATGAGCAGTTCTTC	TRBV10-3	NA	16	TRBD1	TRBJ2-1
CAWRGPGYGYTF	TGTGCCTGGAGGGGTCCAGGCTATGGCTACACCTTC	TRBV30	NA	12	NA	TRBJ1-2
CASRPRLSSYNEQFF	TGTGCCAGCAGGCCCCGACTTAGCTCCTACAATGAGCAGTTCTTC	TRBV7-9	NA	15	NA	TRBJ2-1
CASSKSIGQGEIGGYTF	TGTGCCAGCAGTAAATCAATCGGACAGGGGGAAATTGGGGGCTACACCTTC	TRBV9	NA	17	TRBD1	TRBJ1-2
CASSDFFGGANTEAFF	TGTGCCAGCAGTGATTTCTTCGGGGGGGCGAACACTGAAGCTTTCTTT	TRBV25-1	NA	16	NA	TRBJ1-1
CSVAMGGGTEAFF	TGCAGCGTCGCAATGGGAGGCGGCACTGAAGCTTTCTTT	TRBV29-1	few	13	NA	TRBJ1-1
CASSLRDTAVSF	TGTGCCAGCTCACTAAGGGACACGGCCGTAAGTTTC	TRBV18	NA	12	NA	TRBJ2-6
CASSTGQGIYGYTF	TGCGCCAGCAGTACGGGACAGGGCATCTATGGCTACACCTTC	TRBV5-1	NA	14	TRBD1	TRBJ1-2
CASGWAGASYEQYF	TGTGCCAGCGGTTGGGCGGGGGCCTCCTACGAGCAGTACTTC	TRBV27	NA	14	NA	TRBJ2-7
CASSVGRGFYNNEQFF	TGTGCCAGCAGCGTAGGCAGGGGGTTTTATAACAATGAGCAGTTCTTC	TRBV9	NA	16	TRBD1	TRBJ2-1
CASTLFGHSNTGELFF	TGTGCCAGCACCCTCTTTGGACATTCGAACACCGGGGAGCTGTTTTTT	TRBV2	NA	16	NA	TRBJ2-2
CASSQEWEQIYNEQFF	TGCGCCAGCAGCCAAGAATGGGAACAAATTTACAATGAGCAGTTCTTC	TRBV4-3	NA	16	NA	TRBJ2-1
CASSYGTRINEQFF	TGTGCCAGCAGTTACGGGACTCGGATCAATGAGCAGTTCTTC	TRBV6-5	NA	14	NA	TRBJ2-1
CASSLRGSGSYNEQFF	TGTGCCAGCAGCTTAAGAGGGTCTGGCTCCTACAATGAGCAGTTCTTC	TRBV7-6	NA	16	NA	TRBJ2-1
CAISAGLSSYEQYF	TGTGCCATCAGTGCGGGATTGAGCTCCTACGAGCAGTACTTC	TRBV10-3	many	14	NA	TRBJ2-7
CASSQDRTGGWETQYF	TGCGCCAGCAGCCAAGATCGTACAGGGGGATGGGAGACCCAGTACTTC	TRBV4-1	NA	16	TRBD1	TRBJ2-5
CASSEGVNYSYNEQFF	TGTGCCAGCAGTGAAGGCGTGAACTACTCCTACAATGAGCAGTTCTTC	TRBV25-1	NA	16	NA	TRBJ2-1
CAWSVPRSGATYEQYF	TGTGCCTGGAGTGTACCAAGGAGCGGGGCTACCTACGAGCAGTACTTC	TRBV30	NA	16	TRBD2	TRBJ2-7
CASSSFGVGETQYF	TGTGCCAGCAGCTCATTCGGGGTTGGTGAGACCCAGTACTTC	TRBV11-3	NA	14	NA	TRBJ2-5
CAISNGQHTEAFF	TGTGCCATCAGTAACGGACAGCACACTGAAGCTTTCTTT	TRBV10-3	medium-sized	13	NA	TRBJ1-1
CASSPQGAEETQYF	TGTGCCAGCAGTCCCCAGGGGGCAGAGGAGACCCAGTACTTC	TRBV5-4	NA	14	TRBD1	TRBJ2-5
CASSLGGGGNTEAFF	TGTGCCAGCAGCTTAGGAGGTGGCGGCAACACTGAAGCTTTCTTT	TRBV11-2	NA	15	NA	TRBJ1-1
CASSLEKSVYEQYF	TGTGCCAGCAGCTTGGAGAAGAGCGTCTACGAGCAGTACTTC	TRBV5-8	NA	14	NA	TRBJ2-7
CASRFASNNEQFF	TGCGCCAGCAGATTTGCTAGCAACAATGAGCAGTTCTTC	TRBV5-1	NA	13	NA	TRBJ2-1
CASREGPGRTYEQYF	TGTGCCAGCAGGGAAGGGCCAGGGAGGACGTACGAGCAGTACTTC	TRBV6-1	NA	15	NA	TRBJ2-7
CASSQPGTVEAFF	TGTGCCAGCAGCCAACCCGGGACAGTTGAAGCTTTCTTT	TRBV6-5	NA	13	TRBD1	TRBJ1-1
CASSLALSRDNYGYTF	TGCGCCAGCAGCTTGGCCTTGAGTCGGGACAACTATGGCTACACCTTC	TRBV5-1	NA	16	NA	TRBJ1-2
CASSLGRVEASPLHF	TGTGCCAGCAGCTTAGGACGGGTGGAGGCTTCACCCCTCCACTTT	TRBV7-2	NA	15	NA	TRBJ1-6
CASSFYEGSGRGADTQYF	TGTGCCAGCAGCTTTTATGAAGGGAGCGGGAGAGGCGCAGATACGCAGTATTTT	TRBV7-9	NA	18	TRBD2	TRBJ2-3
CASSETNSPLHF	TGCGCCAGCAGCGAGACAAATTCACCCCTCCACTTT	TRBV5-1	NA	12	NA	TRBJ1-6
CASPNQPQHF	TGCGCCAGCCCCAATCAGCCCCAGCATTTT	TRBV5-1	NA	10	NA	TRBJ1-5
CASSLVSDTQYF	TGTGCCAGCAGCTTAGTCTCAGATACGCAGTATTTT	TRBV11-3	NA	12	NA	TRBJ2-3
CASSLAQDRLYGYTF	TGTGCCAGCAGCTTAGCGCAGGACAGACTCTATGGCTACACCTTC	TRBV7-2	NA	15	NA	TRBJ1-2
CASNGTGTCLSNQPQHF	TGTGCCAGCAACGGGACAGGAACATGCCTTAGCAATCAGCCCCAGCATTTT	TRBV5-6	NA	17	TRBD1	TRBJ1-5
CASSEQVEYNEQFF	TGCGCCAGCAGTGAACAGGTCGAGTACAATGAGCAGTTCTTC	TRBV10-1	NA	14	NA	TRBJ2-1
CASSLDRPYNSPLHF	TGTGCCAGCAGTCTGGACAGGCCGTATAATTCACCCCTCCACTTT	TRBV6-5	many	15	TRBD1	TRBJ1-6
CASSFAGLGGYTF	TGTGCCAGCAGCTTTGCAGGCTTGGGAGGCTACACCTTC	TRBV7-8	NA	13	NA	TRBJ1-2
CSVEEGYGYTF	TGCAGCGTTGAGGAGGGCTATGGCTACACCTTC	TRBV29-1	NA	11	NA	TRBJ1-2
CASSLSGQGAGEQYF	TGTGCCAGCAGCCTCTCGGGACAGGGGGCGGGAGAGCAGTACTTC	TRBV4-2	NA	15	TRBD1	TRBJ2-7
CASSLDLPGNEQFF	TGTGCCAGCAGCTTAGATCTCCCCGGGAATGAGCAGTTCTTC	TRBV11-3	NA	14	NA	TRBJ2-1
CASSLKETQYF	TGTGCCAGCAGCTTAAAGGAGACCCAGTACTTC	TRBV7-9	NA	11	NA	TRBJ2-5
CASSGHFGEQFF	TGTGCCAGCAGTGGACATTTTGGTGAGCAGTTCTTC	TRBV2	NA	12	NA	TRBJ2-1
CASSTIAGVYNEQFF	TGTGCCAGTAGTACGATAGCGGGAGTCTACAATGAGCAGTTCTTC	TRBV19	NA	15	TRBD2	TRBJ2-1
CASSEGVLGETQYF	TGTGCCAGCAGTGAAGGAGTCCTTGGGGAGACCCAGTACTTC	TRBV6-1	NA	14	NA	TRBJ2-5
CASSPAGGLLNNYGYTF	TGTGCCAGCAGCCCCGCGGGAGGACTCTTAAATAACTATGGCTACACCTTC	TRBV5-6	NA	17	NA	TRBJ1-2
CASSYGGRGQPQHF	TGTGCCAGCAGTTACGGGGGGCGCGGTCAGCCCCAGCATTTT	TRBV6-5	many	14	NA	TRBJ1-5
CASSLGPWGEETQYF	TGTGCCAGCAGCTTGGGCCCATGGGGGGAAGAGACCCAGTACTTC	TRBV5-6	medium-sized	15	NA	TRBJ2-5
CASSDQTGLLYGYTF	TGCGCCAGCAGTGACCAAACGGGACTTCTCTATGGCTACACCTTC	TRBV10-2	few	15	NA	TRBJ1-2
CASSIVGTDTQYF	TGTGCCAGCAGCATAGTTGGCACAGATACGCAGTATTTT	TRBV7-9	NA	13	NA	TRBJ2-3
CASSPGTSGAQETQYF	TGCGCCAGCAGCCCCGGGACTAGCGGGGCCCAAGAGACCCAGTACTTC	TRBV5-1	NA	16	TRBD2	TRBJ2-5